The clone carrying this T cell receptor beta chain came up once. This entry comes from a study of blood T cell dynamics during melanoma immunotherapy. Study information: Standard first-line treatment here was pembrolizumab or nivolumab plus ipilimumab in metastatic melanoma.

The CDR3 covers 11 residues. The junction had 4 bases not matched to a gene; V was cut back by 7 bases and J by 11 bases. Germline CDR1 reads SEHNR; CDR2 reads FQNEAQ (reference sequence). Data came from immunoSEQ multiplex PCR; TCRdb stores just in-frame clones and leaves some out. Seen here are under 8,500 clones, approximately 85% observed once, and the top ten hold approximately 3.9%. Time point given: week 3, after first cycle of checkpoint inhibitor. The genes are TRBV7-9 and TRBJ1-4; 7 bases align to TRBD1. The source material was blood, sampled from a patient treated with checkpoint blockade. This clonotype was obtained from a human donor with melanoma. This chain's CDR3 is CASTQGDKLFF. The CDR3 coding sequence is TGTGCCAGCACCCAGGGGGATAAACTGTTTTTT. Drawing the rest from reference TRBV7-9 and TRBJ1-4, the complete variable domain is DTGVSQNPRHKITKRGQNVTFRCDPISEHNRLYWYRQTLGQGPEFLTYFQNEAQLEKSRLLSDRFSAERPKGSFSTLEIQRTEQGDSAMYLCASTQGDKLFFGSGTQLSVL.